The sample holds a few counts of the clone carrying this T cell receptor beta chain. Its antigen is unidentified. 60 Vbeta and 13 Jbeta primers were used in PCR. Libraries were prepared by immunoSEQ multiplex PCR; TCRdb keeps only in-frame clonotypes and omits some of them. The sample lists fewer than 120,000 clones; around three quarters were seen once. These data originate in a study of cytomegalovirus exposure and HLA in healthy donors. As for the study in general: About 83 million unique TCRs from HLA-typed donors made up an early data release.

The donors were healthy bone marrow donors. Study-wide results and limits: In a later analysis, a missense DCLRE1C variant was linked to TCR beta V- and J-gene trimming. Later work found most CMV-associated TCR beta chains apparently HLA-restricted.

This CDR3 is 16 amino acids long. Germline CDR1 reads KGHSH; CDR2 reads LQKENI. With 3 bases removed from V and 3 bases from J, the gap between germline ends came to 18 bases. The sample consisted of PBMCs. This clonotype originated in a woman in her thirties in good health and CMV-seronegative. The chain couples TRBV18 to TRBJ2-7, with a weak D call TRBD2 (5 bases). The chain's CDR3 is CASSPLVGRTDYEQYF. In DNA, the CDR3 is TGTGCCAGCTCACCCCTGGTGGGTCGGACTGACTACGAGCAGTACTTC.